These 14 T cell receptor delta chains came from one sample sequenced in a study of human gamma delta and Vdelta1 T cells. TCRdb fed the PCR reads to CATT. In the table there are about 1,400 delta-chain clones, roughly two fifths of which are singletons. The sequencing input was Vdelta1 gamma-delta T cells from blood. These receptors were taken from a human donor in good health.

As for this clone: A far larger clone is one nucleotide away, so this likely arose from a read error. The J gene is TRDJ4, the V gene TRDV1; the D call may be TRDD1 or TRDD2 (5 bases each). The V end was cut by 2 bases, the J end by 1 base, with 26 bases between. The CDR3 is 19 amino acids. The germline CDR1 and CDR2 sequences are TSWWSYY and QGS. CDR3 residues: CALGEAFSEIQTYNRPLIF. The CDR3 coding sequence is TGTGCTCTTGGGGAAGCCTTCTCGGAAATCCAAACTTACAACAGACCCCTGATCTTT.

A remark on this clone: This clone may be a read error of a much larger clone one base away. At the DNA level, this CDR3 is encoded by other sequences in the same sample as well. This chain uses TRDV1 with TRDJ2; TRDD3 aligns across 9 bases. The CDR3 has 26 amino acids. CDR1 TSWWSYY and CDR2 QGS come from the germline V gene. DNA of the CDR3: TGTGCGCTTGGGGAACTTTCCTACGTCGCGGGATGCGGGGATACGGGGGGAGAAACTTTGACAGCACAACTCTTCTTT. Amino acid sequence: CALGELSYVAGCGDTGGETLTAQLFF.

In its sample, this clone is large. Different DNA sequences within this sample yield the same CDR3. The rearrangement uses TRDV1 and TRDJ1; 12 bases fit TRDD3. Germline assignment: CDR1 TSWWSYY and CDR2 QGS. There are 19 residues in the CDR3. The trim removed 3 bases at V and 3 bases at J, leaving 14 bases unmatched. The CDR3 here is CALGETPYWGIPVPDKLIF. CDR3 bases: TGTGCTCTTGGGGAGACTCCATACTGGGGGATACCCGTTCCCGATAAACTCATCTTT.

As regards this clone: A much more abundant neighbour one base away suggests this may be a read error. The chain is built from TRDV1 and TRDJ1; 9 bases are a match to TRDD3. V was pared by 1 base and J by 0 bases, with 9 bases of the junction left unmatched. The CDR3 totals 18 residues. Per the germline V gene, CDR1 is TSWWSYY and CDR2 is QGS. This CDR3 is CALGERTWGICYTDKLIF. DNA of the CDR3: TGTGCTCTTGGGGAACGAACGTGGGGGATATGCTACACCGATAAACTCATCTTT.

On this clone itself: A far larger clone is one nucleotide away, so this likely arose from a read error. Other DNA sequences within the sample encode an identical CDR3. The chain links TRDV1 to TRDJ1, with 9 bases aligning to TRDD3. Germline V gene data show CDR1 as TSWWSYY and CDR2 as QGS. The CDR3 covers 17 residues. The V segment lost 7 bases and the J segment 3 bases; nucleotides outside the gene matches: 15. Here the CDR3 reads CALVANLLGEASDKLIF. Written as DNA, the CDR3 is TGTGCTCTTGTGGCTAATTTACTGGGGGAGGCATCCGATAAACTCATCTTT.

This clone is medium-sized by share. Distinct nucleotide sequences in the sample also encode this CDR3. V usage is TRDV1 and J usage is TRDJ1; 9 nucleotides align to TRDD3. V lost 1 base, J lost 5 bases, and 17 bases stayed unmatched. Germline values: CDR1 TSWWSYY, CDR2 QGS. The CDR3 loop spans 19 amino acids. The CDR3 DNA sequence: TGTGCTCTTGGGGAACCGAGATTCCTCCAGTTGGGGGATAAGGATAAACTCATCTTT. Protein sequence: CALGEPRFLQLGDKDKLIF.

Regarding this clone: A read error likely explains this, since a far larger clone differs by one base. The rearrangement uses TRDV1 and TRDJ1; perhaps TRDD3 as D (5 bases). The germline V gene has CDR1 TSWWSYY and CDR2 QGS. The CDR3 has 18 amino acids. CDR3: CAIGELSGQAPGGDKLIF. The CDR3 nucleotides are TGTGCTATTGGGGAACTCAGCGGTCAGGCCCCAGGGGGCGATAAACTCATCTTT.

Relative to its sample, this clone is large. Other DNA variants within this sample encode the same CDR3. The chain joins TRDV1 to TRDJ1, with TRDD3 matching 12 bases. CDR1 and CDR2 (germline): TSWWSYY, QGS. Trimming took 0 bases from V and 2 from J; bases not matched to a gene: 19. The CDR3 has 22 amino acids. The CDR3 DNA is TGTGCTCTTGGGGAACTAGGGTTAACGGAAGCCGCTGGGGGATACGGTACCGATAAACTCATCTTT. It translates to CALGELGLTEAAGGYGTDKLIF.

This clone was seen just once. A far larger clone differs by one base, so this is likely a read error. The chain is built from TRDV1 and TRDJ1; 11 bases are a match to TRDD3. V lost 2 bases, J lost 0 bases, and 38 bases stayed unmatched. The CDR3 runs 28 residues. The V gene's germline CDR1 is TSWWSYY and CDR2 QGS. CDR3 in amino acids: CALGEGILPTPEVWGIPKRDQNTDKLIF. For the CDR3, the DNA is TGTGCTCTTGGGGAAGGCATTCTTCCTACCCCAGAAGTCTGGGGGATACCCAAGAGGGATCAAAACACCGATAAACTCATCTTT.

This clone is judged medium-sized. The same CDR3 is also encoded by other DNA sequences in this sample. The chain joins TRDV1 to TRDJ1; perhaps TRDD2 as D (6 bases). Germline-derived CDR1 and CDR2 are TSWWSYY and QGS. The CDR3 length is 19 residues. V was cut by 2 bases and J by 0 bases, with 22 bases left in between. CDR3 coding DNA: TGTGCTCTTGGGGAAAGGGTCCTACGAGGGGTCCCGTACACCGATAAACTCATCTTT. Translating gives CALGERVLRGVPYTDKLIF.

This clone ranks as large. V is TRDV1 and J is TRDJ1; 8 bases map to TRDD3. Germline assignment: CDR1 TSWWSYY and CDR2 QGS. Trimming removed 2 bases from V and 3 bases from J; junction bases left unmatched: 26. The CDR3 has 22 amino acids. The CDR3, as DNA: TGTGCTCTTGGGGAATCTCTTGTCGTCAATGTCCTACGTTACTGGGGGTCCGATAAACTCATCTTT. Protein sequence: CALGESLVVNVLRYWGSDKLIF.

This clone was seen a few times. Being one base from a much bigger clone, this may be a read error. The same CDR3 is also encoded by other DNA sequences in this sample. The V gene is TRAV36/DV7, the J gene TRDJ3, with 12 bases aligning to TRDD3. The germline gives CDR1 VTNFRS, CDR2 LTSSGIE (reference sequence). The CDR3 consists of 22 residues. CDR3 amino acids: CAVPTLPTPAGGYAWDTRQMFF. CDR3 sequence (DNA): TGTGCTGTACCGACCCTTCCTACGCCAGCTGGGGGATACGCTTGGGATACCCGACAGATGTTTTTC.

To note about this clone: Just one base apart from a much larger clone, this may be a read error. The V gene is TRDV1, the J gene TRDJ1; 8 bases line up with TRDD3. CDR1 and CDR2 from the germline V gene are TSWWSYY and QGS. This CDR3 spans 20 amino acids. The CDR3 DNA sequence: TGTGCTATTGGCGATGGACGCCTAACTGGGGGTTTTATTTACACCGATAAACTCATCTTT. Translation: CAIGDGRLTGGFIYTDKLIF.

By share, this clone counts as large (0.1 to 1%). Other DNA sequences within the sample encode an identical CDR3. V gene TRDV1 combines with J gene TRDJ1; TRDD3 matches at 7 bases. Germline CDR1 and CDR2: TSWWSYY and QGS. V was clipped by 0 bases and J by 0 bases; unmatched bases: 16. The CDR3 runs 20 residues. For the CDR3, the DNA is TGTGCTCTTGGGGAACTCGGTGACTACTGGGGACACAAATACACCGATAAACTCATCTTT. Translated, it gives CALGELGDYWGHKYTDKLIF.